Listed below are T cell receptor beta chains from one sample, sequenced in a study of T cell responses to AZD1222 COVID-19 vaccine. The protocol was immunoSEQ multiplex PCR, while the TCRdb copy is restricted to in-frame clones and leaves out a portion. The repertoire consists of some 110,000 clones, with 88% occurring once and the leading ten covering about 10%. Sequencing was performed on peripheral blood, taken on day 0 of AZD1222 vaccination. The receptors here all came from an adult in good health. The CDR3 runs from the conserved cysteine through the conserved F or W. D genes are given only for firm matches. For some rows the clone size is stated as once, few or many, or as a class when expanded; others skip it.

>-|TRBV4-1|TRBD1|TRBJ1-1
CASSQATGANTEAFF
TGCGCCAGCAGCCAAGCCACAGGGGCGAACACTGAAGCTTTCTTT
>-|TRBV29-1|-|TRBJ1-2
CSVGVDGYTF
TGCAGCGTTGGCGTTGATGGCTACACCTTC
>-|TRBV18|TRBD1|TRBJ1-3
CASSPGTGTENTIYF
TGTGCCAGCTCACCAGGGACAGGGACAGAAAACACCATATATTTT
>-|TRBV7-2|-|TRBJ1-5
CASSLQAISNQPQHF
TGTGCCAGCAGCTTACAAGCCATTAGCAATCAGCCCCAGCATTTT
>few|TRBV18|-|TRBJ1-1
CASSPSGQPNTEAFF
TGTGCCAGCTCACCCTCCGGACAGCCGAACACTGAAGCTTTCTTT
>-|TRBV2|-|TRBJ1-1
CASNRNTEAFF
TGTGCCAGCAATAGGAACACTGAAGCTTTCTTT
>-|TRBV2|-|TRBJ2-5
CASSATDGETQYF
TGTGCCAGCAGTGCGACAGACGGAGAGACCCAGTACTTC
>-|TRBV19|-|TRBJ2-7
CATSDGNSYEQYF
TGTGCCACCTCGGACGGGAACTCCTACGAGCAGTACTTC
>many|TRBV7-9|-|TRBJ1-5
CASSLGVLGRPNQPQHF
TGTGCCAGCAGCTTAGGTGTTTTAGGGAGACCCAATCAGCCCCAGCATTTT
>-|TRBV2|TRBD1|TRBJ2-3
CASIWRAPEAGGKADTQYF
TGTGCCAGCATTTGGAGGGCCCCCGAGGCAGGGGGCAAGGCAGATACGCAGTATTTT
>-|TRBV29-1|-|TRBJ1-1
CSVVGGGTEAFF
TGCAGCGTTGTGGGCGGGGGGACTGAAGCTTTCTTT
>once|TRBV7-9|-|TRBJ1-6
CASSLGNSPLHF
TGTGCCAGCAGCTTGGGAAATTCACCCCTCCACTTT
>few|TRBV2|TRBD2|TRBJ2-2
CASSLIAGGTGELFF
TGTGCCAGCAGTCTTATAGCGGGGGGCACCGGGGAGCTGTTTTTT
>-|TRBV19|-|TRBJ1-1
CASMDHYGQGSTEAFF
TGTGCCAGTATGGATCATTACGGGCAGGGCTCCACTGAAGCTTTCTTT
>-|TRBV7-2|-|TRBJ2-7
CASRGTGLRSYEQYF
TGTGCCAGCAGGGGAACCGGGCTCCGCTCCTACGAGCAGTACTTC
>once|TRBV7-2|-|TRBJ2-5
CASSLEPRKTQYF
TGTGCCAGCAGCTTAGAGCCTAGGAAGACCCAGTACTTC
>-|TRBV6-1|TRBD1|TRBJ1-2
CASSESPGGFYGYTF
TGTGCCAGCAGTGAATCCCCAGGGGGCTTCTATGGCTACACCTTC
>-|TRBV18|-|TRBJ1-4
CASSEGLGLATNEKLFF
TGTGCCAGCTCAGAGGGGCTGGGACTTGCAACTAATGAAAAACTGTTTTTT
>-|TRBV19|-|TRBJ2-5
CASSIQRTQETQYF
TGTGCCAGTAGTATTCAACGCACCCAAGAGACCCAGTACTTC
>-|TRBV18|TRBD1|TRBJ2-5
CASSPNRGRGETQYF
TGTGCCAGCTCACCCAACAGGGGGCGAGGAGAGACCCAGTACTTC
>-|TRBV12-3/TRBV12-4|-|TRBJ1-6
CASRVVNNSPLHF
TGTGCCAGCAGGGTAGTAAATAATTCACCCCTCCACTTT
>-|TRBV10-3|TRBD2|TRBJ2-1
CAISPGGTSGYNEQFF
TGTGCCATCAGCCCCGGCGGGACTAGCGGGTACAATGAGCAGTTCTTC
>-|TRBV10-3|-|TRBJ2-5
CAISEPVGRTQYF
TGTGCCATCAGTGAGCCGGTCGGGCGGACCCAGTACTTC
>-|TRBV12-3/TRBV12-4|-|TRBJ1-2
CASSLRGGYGYTF
TGTGCCAGCAGTTTAAGGGGAGGCTATGGCTACACCTTC
>-|TRBV6-4|TRBD2|TRBJ2-1
CASSDSGGRTYNEQFF
TGTGCCAGCAGTGACTCCGGCGGGAGGACCTACAATGAGCAGTTCTTC
>-|TRBV2|TRBD1|TRBJ2-1
CASSVDRQGNEQFF
TGTGCCAGCAGCGTGGACAGGCAAGGCAATGAGCAGTTCTTC
>few|TRBV5-8|-|TRBJ2-7
CASSRGQRILGEQYF
TGTGCCAGCAGCCGTGGACAGAGGATTCTGGGGGAGCAGTACTTC
>-|TRBV5-4|-|TRBJ1-1
CASSLDMGAGTEAFF
TGTGCCAGCAGCTTGGATATGGGCGCGGGGACTGAAGCTTTCTTT
>-|TRBV4-3|-|TRBJ1-3
CASSQEGGTISGNTIYF
TGCGCCAGCAGCCAAGAGGGGGGGACTATCTCTGGAAACACCATATATTTT
>few|TRBV5-1|-|TRBJ1-6
CASSPGSDSPLHF
TGCGCCAGCAGCCCAGGATCAGATTCACCCCTCCACTTT
>-|TRBV19|TRBD2|TRBJ2-1
CASRTTSGAYNEQFF
TGTGCCAGTAGGACGACTAGCGGGGCATACAATGAGCAGTTCTTC
>-|TRBV4-2|-|TRBJ1-5
CASSQDSNQPQHF
TGTGCCAGCAGCCAAGACAGCAATCAGCCCCAGCATTTT
>-|TRBV7-3|-|TRBJ1-1
CASSFGPGGNTEAFF
TGTGCCAGCAGCTTTGGCCCGGGGGGGAACACTGAAGCTTTCTTT
>-|TRBV2|-|TRBJ1-1
CASSVGRLNTEAFF
TGTGCCAGCAGTGTCGGTAGGCTGAACACTGAAGCTTTCTTT
>-|TRBV29-1|TRBD1|TRBJ1-3
CSALRDSSGNTIYF
TGCAGCGCACTCCGGGACAGCTCTGGAAACACCATATATTTT
>-|TRBV11-2|TRBD2|TRBJ2-1
CASSLTSGSNEQFF
TGTGCCAGCAGCTTAACTAGCGGGAGTAATGAGCAGTTCTTC
>-|TRBV28|TRBD1|TRBJ1-2
CASSLGTGGNGYTF
TGTGCCAGCAGTTTGGGGACAGGGGGCAATGGCTACACCTTC
>-|TRBV4-3|-|TRBJ1-1
CASSQDSDTYKAFF
TGCGCCAGCAGCCAAGATAGCGACACATACAAAGCTTTCTTT
>-|TRBV5-1|TRBD1|TRBJ1-1
CASRTGGNTEAFF
TGCGCCAGCCGGACAGGGGGGAACACTGAAGCTTTCTTT
>-|TRBV5-1|TRBD2|TRBJ2-2
CASSLVASGAANTGELFF
TGCGCCAGCAGCTTGGTTGCTAGCGGGGCCGCCAACACCGGGGAGCTGTTTTTT
>-|TRBV7-3|TRBD1|TRBJ1-1
CASSTRTGEAFF
TGTGCCAGCAGCACCCGGACAGGGGAAGCTTTCTTT
>-|TRBV5-5|-|TRBJ2-1
CASSFGNSYNEQFF
TGTGCCAGCAGCTTCGGGAACTCCTACAATGAGCAGTTCTTC
>-|TRBV7-2|TRBD2|TRBJ2-1
CASSLAVVKREPSNEQFF
TGTGCCAGCAGCTTAGCGGTCGTAAAGCGGGAGCCCTCCAATGAGCAGTTCTTC
>once|TRBV4-1|-|TRBJ2-1
CASSQFVRAGGNEQFF
TGCGCCAGCAGCCAGTTCGTGCGGGCTGGGGGCAATGAGCAGTTCTTC
>-|TRBV29-1|TRBD1|TRBJ1-2
CSAAGQGYGYTF
TGCAGCGCCGCGGGACAGGGGTATGGCTACACCTTC
>-|TRBV4-3|-|TRBJ2-2
CASSQDDRTNTGELFF
TGCGCCAGCAGCCAAGATGACAGAACGAACACCGGGGAGCTGTTTTTT
>-|TRBV18|-|TRBJ1-2
CASSPGLESSYGYTF
TGTGCCAGCTCACCAGGTTTAGAGTCGTCCTATGGCTACACCTTC
>-|TRBV6-5|-|TRBJ2-6
CASRYRDAGANVLTF
TGTGCCAGCCGATACAGGGATGCTGGGGCCAACGTCCTGACTTTC